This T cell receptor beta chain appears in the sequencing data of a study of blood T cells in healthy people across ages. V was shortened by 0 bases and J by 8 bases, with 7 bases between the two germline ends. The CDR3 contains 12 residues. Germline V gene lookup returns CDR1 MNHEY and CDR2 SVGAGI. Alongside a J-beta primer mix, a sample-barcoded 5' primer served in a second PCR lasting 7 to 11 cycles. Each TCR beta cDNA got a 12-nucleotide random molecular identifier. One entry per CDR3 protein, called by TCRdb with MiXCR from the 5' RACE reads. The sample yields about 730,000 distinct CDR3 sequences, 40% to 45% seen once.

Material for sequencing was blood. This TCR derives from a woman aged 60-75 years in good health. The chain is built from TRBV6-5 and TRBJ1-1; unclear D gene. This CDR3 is CASSYSMGEAFF. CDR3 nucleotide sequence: TGTGCCAGCAGTTACTCAATGGGAGAAGCTTTCTTT.